This T cell receptor (beta chain) was sequenced during a study of beta chain features in type 1 diabetes. V dropped 4 bases and J dropped 1; count of bases not matched to a gene: 2. The CDR3 has 15 residues. Germline-derived CDR1 and CDR2 are SEHNR and FQNEAQ (reference sequence). Findings and caveats of the study: TCRB repertoires of naive, central memory and Treg cells appeared more similar among patients than among healthy donors.

CD45RO/CCR7/CD25/CD127/CD95/CD27 separated CD4+ naive, central memory, regulatory and stem cell-like memory cells by sorting. This clone has more than one count but fewer than ten. Its antigen remains unknown. All of the isolated RNA was reverse transcribed, so expressed TCRB transcripts were sequenced. The method was immunoSEQ multiplex PCR; TCRdb's version includes in-frame clones alone and lacks a portion of them. The table has around 150,000 clones, 8.1% seen once; the top ten hold almost 0.65%. The chain uses TRBV7-9 and TRBJ1-5, with 9 bases identical to TRBD1. The source material was central memory CD4+ T cells from blood. This clonotype was sampled from a man between 18 and 35 years old in good health. DNA for the CDR3: TGTGCCAGCAGCTGGGACAGGGAGAGCAATCAGCCCCAGCATTTT. Its translation: CASSWDRESNQPQHF.